The T cell receptor (beta chain) under discussion was sequenced for a study of glioma-infiltrating T cells. Amplification of TCR alpha and beta CDR3 regions from RNA used iRepertoire nested multiplex PCR. TCRdb reprocessed the multiplex PCR reads via MiXCR and lists one record per CDR3 protein. Of approximately 100,000 distinct CDR3 sequences in the sample, about 25% were seen once. The V end was cut by 1 base, the J end by 4 bases, with 7 bases between. This CDR3 comprises 13 residues. Many counts were recorded for this clonotype. With a much larger clone just one base away, this may be a read error.

The sequence came from a human donor with low-grade glioma or glioblastoma, undergoing nonglioma brain surgery, or in good health (not recorded which). Sequencing was performed on glioma tissue, nonneoplastic brain tissue, or PBMCs (not recorded which). The chain carries TRBV12-3 or TRBV12-4 and TRBJ1-1; no reliable D call. The CDR3 sequence is CASSLDSSTEAFF. DNA for the CDR3: TGTGCCAGCAGTTTAGATTCGAGCACTGAAGCTTTCTTT.